The T cell receptor beta chain under discussion was sequenced for a study of TET2 disruption in CD19-targeted CAR T cells. Documented treatment: autologous CTL019 cells: CD19 CAR with 4-1BB and CD3 zeta domains. The CD19 CAR carried TCR zeta and 4-1BB signaling domains. The starting T cells for CTL019 came from a peripheral blood leukapheresis. CDR3 length: 13 residues. Germline assignment: CDR1 SNHLY and CDR2 FYNNEI. With respect to this clone: Its antigen is undetermined. The read is 3 residues too short to cover the CDR3 end, so that end is filled in from the germline J gene.

This table comes from immunoSEQ multiplex PCR, and its TCRdb copy is limited to in-frame clones, with some not included. Across 25,000 to 30,000 clones, the top ten clones capture approximately 1.8% of the sample. The sequence derives from a man aged 65-85 years with chronic lymphocytic leukemia. The chain combines TRBV2 with TRBJ1-2, with 7 bases aligning to TRBD1. The input for sequencing was CD8- CAR+ T cells sorted from cultured blood T cells, taken for CD19 CAR T cell therapy. Described subset: CD8-negative CAR-positive T cells from the infusion product. This chain's CDR3 is CASSGVGGYDYTF. The CDR3 bases that were read are TGTGCCAGCAGTGGGGTAGGGGGCTACGAC.